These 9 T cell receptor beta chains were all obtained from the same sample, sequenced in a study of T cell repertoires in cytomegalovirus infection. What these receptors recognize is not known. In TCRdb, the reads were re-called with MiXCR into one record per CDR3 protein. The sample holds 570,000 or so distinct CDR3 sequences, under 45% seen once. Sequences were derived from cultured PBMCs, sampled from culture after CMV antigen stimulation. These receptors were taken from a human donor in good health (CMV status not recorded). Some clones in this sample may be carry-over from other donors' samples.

CDR3 nucleotide sequence: TGTGCCAGCAGCATAAGACAGTCCTCTAACTATGGCTACACCTTC. As protein: CASSIRQSSNYGYTF. The rearrangement uses TRBV7-2 and TRBJ1-2; D might be TRBD1 (5 bases). V lost 5 bases and J 0 bases, leaving 13 bases between the germline ends. The CDR3 length is 15 residues. The V gene's germline CDR1 is SGHTA and CDR2 FQGNSA.

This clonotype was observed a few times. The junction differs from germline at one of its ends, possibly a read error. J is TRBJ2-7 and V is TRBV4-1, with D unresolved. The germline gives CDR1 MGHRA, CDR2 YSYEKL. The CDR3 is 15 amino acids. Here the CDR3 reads CASSQGFGLPHEQYF. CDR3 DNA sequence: TGTGCCAGCAGCCAAGGTTTTGGGCTCCCCCACGAGCAGTACTTC.

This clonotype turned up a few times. CDR3 in amino acids: CASSLGGQGAEAFF. The CDR3 DNA follows: TGTGCCAGCAGCTTAGGGGGACAGGGGGCTGAAGCTTTCTTT. The chain joins TRBV7-9 to TRBJ1-1, with 11 nucleotides matching TRBD1. V lost 1 base, J lost 6 bases, and 1 base stayed unmatched. Germline assignment: CDR1 SEHNR and CDR2 FQNEAQ (reference sequence). The CDR3 sequence is 14 residues long.

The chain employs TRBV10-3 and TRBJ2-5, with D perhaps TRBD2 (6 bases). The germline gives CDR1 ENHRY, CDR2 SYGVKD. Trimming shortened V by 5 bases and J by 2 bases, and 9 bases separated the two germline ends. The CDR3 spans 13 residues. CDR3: CAISPGSQETQYF. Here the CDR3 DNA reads TGTGCCATCAGTCCCGGGAGTCAAGAGACCCAGTACTTC.

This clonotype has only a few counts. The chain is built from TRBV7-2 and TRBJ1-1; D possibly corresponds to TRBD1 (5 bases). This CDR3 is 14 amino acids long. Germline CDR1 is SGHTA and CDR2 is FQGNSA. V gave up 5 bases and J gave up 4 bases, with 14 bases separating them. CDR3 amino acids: CASSLMWGVTEAFF. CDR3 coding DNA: TGTGCCAGCAGCCTAATGTGGGGGGTCACTGAAGCTTTCTTT.

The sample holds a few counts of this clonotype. The CDR3 region has the DNA TGTGCCAGCAGCTTAGGTAACCTCGGGGAGCAGTACTTC. The encoded protein is CASSLGNLGEQYF. V and J are TRBV7-2 and TRBJ2-7; D is unclear. CDR3 length equals 13 residues. The V end was cut by 1 base, the J end by 7 bases, with 11 bases between. The germline V gene encodes CDR1 SGHTA and CDR2 FQGNSA.

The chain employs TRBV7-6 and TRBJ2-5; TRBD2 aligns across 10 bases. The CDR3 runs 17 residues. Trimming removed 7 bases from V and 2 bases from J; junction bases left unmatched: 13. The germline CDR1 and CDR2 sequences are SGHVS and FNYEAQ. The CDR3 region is CASTKGPLAGTQETQYF. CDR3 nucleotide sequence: TGTGCCAGCACCAAAGGCCCACTAGCGGGGACACAAGAGACCCAGTACTTC.

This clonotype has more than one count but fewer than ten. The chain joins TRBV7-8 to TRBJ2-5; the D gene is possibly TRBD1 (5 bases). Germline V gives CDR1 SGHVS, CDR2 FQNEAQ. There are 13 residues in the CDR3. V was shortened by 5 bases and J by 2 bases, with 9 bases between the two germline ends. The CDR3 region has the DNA TGTGCCAGCAGCCAGGACACACAAGAGACCCAGTACTTC. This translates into CASSQDTQETQYF.

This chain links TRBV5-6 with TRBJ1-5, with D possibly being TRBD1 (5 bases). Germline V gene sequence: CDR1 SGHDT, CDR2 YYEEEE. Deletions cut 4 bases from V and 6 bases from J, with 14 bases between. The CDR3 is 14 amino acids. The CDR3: CASSREGTSQPQHF. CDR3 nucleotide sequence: TGTGCCAGCAGCCGGGAGGGGACTAGTCAGCCCCAGCATTTT. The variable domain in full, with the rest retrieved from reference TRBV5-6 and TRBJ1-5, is DAGVTQSPTHLIKTRGQQVTLRCSPKSGHDTVSWYQQALGQGPQFIFQYYEEEERQRGNFPDRFSGHQFPNYSSELNVNALLLGDSALYLCASSREGTSQPQHFGDGTRLSIL.